This T cell receptor beta chain originates from a study of cytomegalovirus exposure and HLA in healthy donors. Study outcomes and limitations: Most subjects' HLA-A and HLA-B alleles were reportedly predicted from TCR beta sequences. Follow-up analysis later connected one missense variant in DCLRE1C with trimming of TCR beta V- and J-genes.

Germline CDR1 and CDR2: MGHRA and YSYEKL. Deletions cut 0 bases from V and 9 bases from J, with 9 bases between. The CDR3 length is 14 residues. For this clone: Its specificity is not known.

Primers: 60 Vbeta forward and 13 Jbeta reverse. Original handling: There were 80 million to 95 million unique TCR beta chains by a later count, and some 12 million of them were shared. Clones were read by immunoSEQ multiplex PCR, and TCRdb kept only the in-frame ones, dropping some. V and J calls and clone size follow that table, whereas D and trimming were derived from the DNA. The repertoire holds around 130,000 clones, with more than 60% as singletons. The rearrangement links TRBV4-1 to TRBJ1-6; D not resolved. The TCR originated in a woman aged 40 to 49 in good health and CMV-seronegative. Sequencing input: PBMCs. CDR3 region: CASSQDRRSSPLHF. The DNA of the CDR3 is TGCGCCAGCAGCCAAGATAGGAGGTCTTCACCCCTCCACTTT.